One sample yielded the 23 T cell receptor beta chains listed below, sequenced in a study of CD8+ T cells in alopecia areata. Reverse transcribed after extraction, RNA yielded cDNA as the sequencing template. Libraries were prepared by immunoSEQ multiplex PCR; TCRdb keeps only in-frame clonotypes and omits some of them. The sample includes about 97,000 clones, 41% seen only once; the top ten take 1% to 1.5%. The sequenced sample was CD4+ T cells sorted from blood. The origin of the receptors is a human donor with alopecia areata.

V gene TRBV18 combines with J gene TRBJ2-7; D is possibly TRBD1 (6 bases). This CDR3 comprises 14 residues. Per the germline V gene, CDR1 is KGHSH and CDR2 is LQKENI. Trimming took off 4 bases at V and 3 bases at J, with 13 bases between the two ends. CDR3 DNA sequence: TGTGCCAGCTCACTCGGGACACCGAACTACGAGCAGTACTTC. It codes for CASSLGTPNYEQYF.

V gene TRBV29-1 combines with J gene TRBJ1-2, with D tentatively TRBD1 (5 bases). Germline loops: CDR1 SQVTM, CDR2 ANQGSEA. This CDR3 contains 11 residues. V shed 5 bases and J shed 4 bases, with 8 bases lying between them. This CDR3 reads CSVNGAYGYTF. In nucleotides, the CDR3 is TGCAGCGTTAATGGGGCCTATGGCTACACCTTC. The complete variable domain, with remaining parts taken from reference TRBV29-1 and TRBJ1-2, reads SAVISQKPSRDICQRGTSLTIQCQVDSQVTMMFWYRQQPGQSLTLIATANQGSEATYESGFVIDKFPISRPNLTFSTLTVSNMSPEDSSIYLCSVNGAYGYTFGSGTRLTVV.

V usage is TRBV5-1 and J usage is TRBJ2-7, with 7 bases matching TRBD2. V dropped 2 bases and J dropped 3; count of bases not matched to a gene: 2. Germline lookup yields CDR1 SGHRS and CDR2 YFSETQ. The length of the CDR3 is 13 residues. The CDR3: CASSFGDYYEQYF. CDR3 in DNA: TGCGCCAGCAGCTTCGGGGACTACTACGAGCAGTACTTC.

The chain uses TRBV25-1 and TRBJ2-7; possibly TRBD1 or TRBD2 for D (5 bases each). V dropped 3 bases and J dropped 3 bases, with 15 bases sitting between them. Germline CDR1 and CDR2: MGHDK and SYGVNS. The CDR3 extends over 15 amino acids. The CDR3 here is CASSDWGRDVYEQYF. Written as DNA, the CDR3 is TGTGCCAGCAGTGATTGGGGACGAGACGTCTACGAGCAGTACTTC.

This clone has just a few counts. The chain employs TRBV28 and TRBJ1-5; D perhaps matches TRBD1 (5 bases). Germline CDR1 and CDR2: MDHEN and SYDVKM. This CDR3 spans 15 amino acids. V lost 6 bases and J lost 2, with 14 bases in between. The CDR3 DNA reads TGTGCCAGCAGCGGCGCCGGGGCGCGCAATCAGCCCCAGCATTTT. It encodes CASSGAGARNQPQHF.

This sequence joins TRBV7-2 and TRBJ2-5; D not resolved. This CDR3 has 12 amino acids. The V and J ends lost 5 bases and 4 bases respectively, with 8 bases between them. The V gene's germline CDR1 is SGHTA and CDR2 FQGNSA. The CDR3 nucleotides read TGTGCCAGCAGCGTGCGGCTAGAGACCCAGTACTTC. Its protein is CASSVRLETQYF.

This sequence joins TRBV4-3 and TRBJ1-2; D not resolved. This CDR3 region has 15 residues. Trimming removed 4 bases from V and 1 base from J, with 13 bases in between. Germline loops: CDR1 LGHNA, CDR2 YSLEER. The CDR3 sequence: CASSPVYPNNYGYTF. The DNA of the CDR3 is TGCGCCAGCAGCCCAGTGTACCCGAATAACTATGGCTACACCTTC.

This clone was counted a few times. The CDR3 sequence: CSVEDPRSSGYTF. The CDR3 coding sequence is TGCAGCGTTGAAGATCCAAGGTCTAGTGGCTACACCTTC. V gene TRBV29-1 combines with J gene TRBJ1-2; D unresolved. The germline CDR1 and CDR2 sequences are SQVTM and ANQGSEA. Trimming took off 0 bases at V and 7 bases at J, with 12 bases between the two ends. The CDR3 has 13 amino acids.

The CDR3 region is CSVEVAAYNEQFF. CDR3 nucleotides: TGCAGCGTTGAAGTGGCCGCGTACAATGAGCAGTTCTTC. The J gene is TRBJ2-1, the V gene TRBV29-1; D is unclear. The CDR3 is 13 amino acids. Trimming left V 1 base short and J 4 bases short, with 8 bases between. Germline V CDR1 and CDR2: SQVTM, ANQGSEA.

This clone was detected a few times. The chain has TRBV18 and TRBJ2-5; a possible D gene is TRBD2 (6 bases). There are 14 residues in the CDR3. Trimming removed 6 bases from V and 5 bases from J, with 16 bases in between. Germline V gene data show CDR1 as KGHSH and CDR2 as LQKENI. In DNA form, the CDR3 reads TGTGCCAGCTCGACCGTGTTGAGCGGGGAGACCCAGTACTTC. It specifies CASSTVLSGETQYF.

This clone has a handful of counts. V gene TRBV6-1 combines with J gene TRBJ2-3; D gene unclear. The V gene's germline CDR1 is MNHNS and CDR2 SASEGT. This CDR3 has 14 amino acids. Trimming pared 5 bases from V and 0 bases from J, leaving 9 bases between. CDR3 protein: CASSYGGSTDTQYF. The CDR3, as DNA: TGTGCCAGCAGTTATGGCGGTAGCACAGATACGCAGTATTTT.

This clone appeared a few times. V is TRBV29-1 and J is TRBJ1-2; perhaps TRBD1 as D (5 bases). Germline CDR1 SQVTM, CDR2 ANQGSEA. Trimming took 0 bases from V and 5 from J, leaving 13 bases between them. The CDR3 runs 14 residues. In DNA, the CDR3 is TGCAGCGTTGAAGATGGGGCAGGGCGGTATGGCTACACCTTC. The encoded protein is CSVEDGAGRYGYTF. Filled out from reference TRBV29-1 and TRBJ1-2, the complete variable domain reads SAVISQKPSRDICQRGTSLTIQCQVDSQVTMMFWYRQQPGQSLTLIATANQGSEATYESGFVIDKFPISRPNLTFSTLTVSNMSPEDSSIYLCSVEDGAGRYGYTFGSGTRLTVV.

There are a few counts of this clone. This rearrangement joins TRBV4-2 to TRBJ2-3; unclear D gene. Germline CDR1 is LGHNA and CDR2 is YNFKEQ. The CDR3 spans 15 residues. V was trimmed by 2 bases and J by 5 bases, leaving 14 bases between them. For the CDR3, the DNA is TGTGCCAGCAGCCAAAATGGGTTAGACCGAGATACGCAGTATTTT. Its translation: CASSQNGLDRDTQYF.

In this sample, this clone turned up a few times. V gene TRBV6-1 combines with J gene TRBJ1-2, with TRBD1 matching 10 bases. Germline V CDR1 and CDR2: MNHNS, SASEGT. The ends lost 3 bases at V and 8 bases at J; junction bases unmatched: 3. The CDR3 has 13 residues. The CDR3 coding sequence is TGTGCCAGCAGTGACCGGGACAGGGGCGGCTACACCTTC. It specifies CASSDRDRGGYTF.

This clone has more than one count but fewer than ten. The V gene is TRBV29-1, the J gene TRBJ1-1; a weak D match, TRBD1 (5 bases). Trimming shortened V by 2 bases and J by 3 bases, and 10 bases separated the two germline ends. There are 13 residues in the CDR3. Looked up from germline, CDR1 is SQVTM and CDR2 is ANQGSEA. CDR3: CSVEHGGDTEAFF. DNA for the CDR3: TGCAGCGTTGAACACGGGGGTGACACTGAAGCTTTCTTT. Filled out from reference TRBV29-1 and TRBJ1-1, the complete variable domain reads SAVISQKPSRDICQRGTSLTIQCQVDSQVTMMFWYRQQPGQSLTLIATANQGSEATYESGFVIDKFPISRPNLTFSTLTVSNMSPEDSSIYLCSVEHGGDTEAFFGQGTRLTVV.

This clone was picked up a small number of times. This chain joins TRBV29-1 and TRBJ1-1; the D is unclear. This CDR3 spans 13 amino acids. V lost 3 bases and J lost 4, with 12 bases in between. Germline V gives CDR1 SQVTM, CDR2 ANQGSEA. The CDR3 DNA reads TGCAGCGTTGATCGTCTAGGAGGCACTGAAGCTTTCTTT. Its protein is CSVDRLGGTEAFF.

This clone showed up just a few times. V and J are TRBV5-1 and TRBJ2-3, with D perhaps TRBD1 (6 bases). V lost 0 bases, J lost 0 bases, and 11 bases lay in between. The germline V gene has CDR1 SGHRS and CDR2 YFSETQ. The CDR3 runs 16 residues. CDR3 coding DNA: TGCGCCAGCAGCTTGGCGGGACATACTAGCACAGATACGCAGTATTTT. This translates into CASSLAGHTSTDTQYF.

The J gene is TRBJ2-7, the V gene TRBV29-1; 7 nucleotides align to TRBD1. Germline V gene sequence: CDR1 SQVTM, CDR2 ANQGSEA. There are 13 residues in the CDR3. J lost 1 base, V lost 7 bases, and 7 bases had no gene match. The CDR3 loop reads CSARVTGSYEQYF. The CDR3 DNA reads as TGCAGCGCCAGGGTGACAGGGTCCTACGAGCAGTACTTC.

This clone was picked up a small number of times. The chain carries TRBV7-8 and TRBJ2-7; 9 bases match TRBD1. This CDR3 spans 14 amino acids. Trimming took 5 bases from V and 5 from J; bases not matched to a gene: 7. CDR1 is SGHVS, CDR2 FQNEAQ, per germline. CDR3 amino acids: CASSDHRGLDEQYF. The CDR3 nucleotides read TGTGCCAGCAGCGACCACAGGGGGCTGGACGAGCAGTACTTC.

The chain couples TRBV27 to TRBJ2-7; 13 bases line up with TRBD2. J lost 1 base, V lost 10 bases, and 13 bases had no gene match. CDR1 is MNHEY and CDR2 is SMNVEV in the germline V gene (reference sequence). This CDR3 has 17 amino acids. CDR3 DNA: TGTGCCACGCAACCGGGACTAGCGGGAACCCTTTCCTACGAGCAGTACTTC. This sequence encodes CATQPGLAGTLSYEQYF.

V and J are TRBV15 and TRBJ2-7; 7 nucleotides line up with TRBD2. Germline-derived CDR1 and CDR2 are LNHNV and YYDKDF (reference sequence). The ends lost 5 bases at V and 3 bases at J; junction bases unmatched: 10. This CDR3 has 15 residues. Here the CDR3 reads CATSAGLDKDYEQYF. The CDR3 coding sequence is TGTGCCACCAGCGCCGGACTAGATAAAGACTACGAGCAGTACTTC.

This clone has just a few counts. The V call is TRBV7-2, the J call TRBJ2-5; 8 nucleotides align to TRBD2. Trimming took 5 bases from V and 2 from J; bases not matched to a gene: 10. CDR3 length: 16 amino acids. Germline V gene sequence: CDR1 SGHTA, CDR2 FQGNSA. CDR3 coding DNA: TGTGCCAGCAGCGGAAGAAGGGGACTAGTGCAAGAGACCCAGTACTTC. Encoded protein: CASSGRRGLVQETQYF.

This chain links TRBV29-1 with TRBJ1-1, with a weak D call TRBD1 (5 bases). This CDR3 comprises 13 residues. V gave up 7 bases and J gave up 2 bases, with 14 bases separating them. CDR1 and CDR2 (germline): SQVTM, ANQGSEA. The CDR3 here is CSARVGGNTEAFF. DNA of the CDR3: TGCAGCGCGAGGGTGGGGGGAAACACTGAAGCTTTCTTT. Together with reference TRBV29-1 and TRBJ1-1, the CDR3 gives the full variable domain: SAVISQKPSRDICQRGTSLTIQCQVDSQVTMMFWYRQQPGQSLTLIATANQGSEATYESGFVIDKFPISRPNLTFSTLTVSNMSPEDSSIYLCSARVGGNTEAFFGQGTRLTVV.